These 16 T cell receptor beta chains share one sample of origin, sequenced in a study of blood T cell repertoires in COVID-19 (dated by TCRdb to 2020 to 2022). The library relied on the immunoSEQ multiplex PCR assay. The immuneACCESS repertoire file appears here via TCRdb, limited to in-frame rearrangements. These files lack a portion of the clones; in checked studies, under half of the deficit traces to unresolved V genes, and the cause of the others is not known. For this sample the table gives around 150,000 clones, of which roughly 80% were detected only once. Jointly, the top ten make up 3% to 3.5% of the sample. Material: PBMCs or T cells enriched from blood (not recorded which). Receptor source: a woman aged 55 to 70 who had recovered from COVID-19.

The chain combines TRBV20-1 with TRBJ2-1, with TRBD2 matching 8 bases. The trim removed 3 bases at V and 7 bases at J, leaving 8 bases unmatched. The V gene's germline CDR1 is DFQATT and CDR2 SNEGSKA (reference sequence). The CDR3 has 14 amino acids. The CDR3 bases are TGCAGTGCTAGTAAACGGGGGGGCCCTAATGAGCAGTTCTTC. This sequence encodes CSASKRGGPNEQFF.

This clone was observed a few times. This chain joins TRBV10-2 and TRBJ2-1, with 8 nucleotides matching TRBD2. CDR3 size: 15 residues. The V gene end was trimmed by 5 bases and the J gene end by 4 bases; junction bases not matched to a gene: 7. The germline gives CDR1 WSHSY, CDR2 SAAADI. The CDR3 spells CASSPQSGGYNEQFF. The DNA of the CDR3 is TGCGCCAGCAGTCCTCAATCGGGGGGGTACAATGAGCAGTTCTTC.

The V call is TRBV3-1 (or the pseudogene TRBV3-2), the J call TRBJ2-3; TRBD2 is a possible D gene (6 bases). V was clipped by 1 base and J by 4 bases, with 9 bases between them. The CDR3 is 14 amino acids. Germline V CDR1 and CDR2: LGHDT, YNNKEL (reference sequence). CDR3 in amino acids: CASSQAGVPDTQYF. CDR3 DNA: TGTGCCAGCAGCCAAGCGGGGGTCCCAGATACGCAGTATTTT.

Note on this clone: Other nucleotide sequences from this sample produce the same CDR3. This sequence joins TRBV2 and TRBJ1-1; TRBD1 matches at 8 bases. There are 12 residues in the CDR3. Per the germline V gene, CDR1 is SNHLY and CDR2 is FYNNEI. V was pared by 4 bases and J by 6 bases, with 1 base of the junction left unmatched. Written as DNA, the CDR3 is TGTGCCAGCAGTGTACAGGGGGCTGAAGCTTTCTTT. Its translation: CASSVQGAEAFF.

The gene calls are TRBV7-6 and TRBJ2-3; 10 bases map to TRBD2. Trimming took 1 base from V and 2 from J; bases not matched to a gene: 12. The CDR3 consists of 19 residues. Germline CDR1 SGHVS, CDR2 FNYEAQ. The CDR3 loop is CASSLGARELAGPTDTQYF. The CDR3 DNA follows: TGTGCCAGCAGCTTAGGGGCCCGGGAACTAGCGGGGCCCACAGATACGCAGTATTTT.

The gene calls are TRBV29-1 and TRBJ1-5, with TRBD1 matching over 7 bases. V trimming: 7 bases; J trimming: 0 bases; junction bases outside the gene matches: 9. CDR3 length equals 15 residues. Germline V lookup: CDR1 SQVTM, CDR2 ANQGSEA. In DNA, the CDR3 is TGCAGCGCCTTAGACAGGGTGGATAGCAATCAGCCCCAGCATTTT. This gives the protein CSALDRVDSNQPQHF.

This clone was recorded a few times. This chain uses TRBV19 with TRBJ1-6; 9 bases map to TRBD1. The J segment lost 6 bases and the V segment lost 7 bases, leaving 10 bases of the junction unmatched. This CDR3 is built from 16 residues. Germline values: CDR1 LNHDA, CDR2 SQIVND (reference sequence). In DNA, the CDR3 is TGTGCCAGTACCAGAACTGGACAGGGGACTAATTCACCCCTCCACTTT. Translating it yields CASTRTGQGTNSPLHF.

The CDR3 sequence: CASSHNSYSGGPSQETQYF. CDR3 coding DNA: TGTGCCAGCAGCCACAACAGCTATAGCGGGGGTCCCAGTCAAGAGACCCAGTACTTC. The chain has TRBV7-9 and TRBJ2-5, with 9 bases aligning to TRBD2. The CDR3 spans 19 residues. The V gene end was trimmed by 5 bases and the J gene end by 2 bases; junction bases not matched to a gene: 18. Germline CDR1 is SEHNR and CDR2 is FQNEAQ (reference sequence).

The chain employs TRBV15 and TRBJ1-1, with D perhaps matching TRBD1 (5 bases). V lost 0 bases and J lost 10, with 15 bases in between. The germline gives CDR1 LNHNV, CDR2 YYDKDF (reference sequence). CDR3 length: 14 residues. For the CDR3, the DNA is TGTGCCACCAGCAGAGATCGGACATCCTCCCCAGCTTTCTTT. Amino acids: CATSRDRTSSPAFF.

The chain links TRBV13 to TRBJ2-7; D is possibly TRBD1 (5 bases). The CDR3 covers 14 residues. Germline V CDR1 and CDR2: PRHDT, FYEKMQ (reference sequence). Trimming removed 0 bases at V and 3 bases at J, with 9 bases between. The CDR3 DNA sequence: TGTGCCAGCAGCTTAGGAGCAGGGAACTACGAGCAGTACTTC. This encodes CASSLGAGNYEQYF.

V usage is TRBV5-6 and J usage is TRBJ2-5; 8 bases map to TRBD1. Germline CDR1 reads SGHDT; CDR2 reads YYEEEE. V shed 6 bases, J shed 1 base, and the junction held 8 bases outside the gene matches. The CDR3 covers 15 residues. CDR3 region: CASTQVDRGQETQYF. In DNA form, the CDR3 reads TGTGCCAGCACCCAAGTAGACAGGGGCCAAGAGACCCAGTACTTC.

This chain uses TRBV9 with TRBJ2-3, with TRBD2 identical over 9 bases. Trimming took 0 bases from V and 0 from J; bases not matched to a gene: 5. Germline values: CDR1 SGDLS, CDR2 YYNGEE. The CDR3 is 17 residues long. CDR3 residues: CASSVGASGVSTDTQYF. Written as DNA, the CDR3 is TGTGCCAGCAGCGTAGGTGCTAGCGGGGTGAGCACAGATACGCAGTATTTT.

The chain combines TRBV7-3 with TRBJ2-5; TRBD2 matches 11 bases. Germline V gene lookup returns CDR1 SGHTA and CDR2 FQGTGA. The CDR3 runs to 19 residues. V was clipped by 2 bases and J by 3 bases; unmatched bases: 14. The CDR3 reads CASSLVSSGGSPREETQYF. CDR3 in DNA: TGTGCCAGCAGCTTAGTTTCTAGCGGGGGGTCGCCCCGAGAAGAGACCCAGTACTTC.

CDR3 amino acids: CASFGGAYEQYF. CDR3 DNA sequence: TGTGCCAGCTTTGGGGGCGCCTACGAGCAGTACTTC. V and J are TRBV6-5 and TRBJ2-7, with D perhaps TRBD1 (6 bases). The V end was cut by 8 bases, the J end by 2 bases, with 10 bases between. Germline V CDR1 and CDR2: MNHEY, SVGAGI. The CDR3 is 12 amino acids.

The chain carries TRBV2 and TRBJ1-6; D unresolved. Germline CDR1 and CDR2: SNHLY and FYNNEI. CDR3 length: 13 amino acids. V gave up 3 bases and J gave up 10 bases, with 10 bases separating them. The DNA for the CDR3 is TGTGCCAGCAGTGAGGCGGGGAACTCACCCCTCCACTTT. This gives the protein CASSEAGNSPLHF.

DNA for the CDR3: TGTGCCAGACTCCCGGGAGGATACCAAGAGACCCAGTACTTC. This encodes CARLPGGYQETQYF. V gene TRBV19 combines with J gene TRBJ2-5, with 7 bases lining up with TRBD2. Germline-derived CDR1 and CDR2 are LNHDA and SQIVND (reference sequence). CDR3 length equals 14 residues. V was pared by 9 bases and J by 0 bases, with 7 bases of the junction left unmatched.